The 9 T cell receptor beta chains reported below all come from one sample, sequenced in a study of cytomegalovirus exposure and HLA in healthy donors. Amplification used 60 Vbeta primers and 13 Jbeta primers. Assay: immunoSEQ multiplex PCR; the TCRdb copy retains only in-frame clones and omits some. The sample yields roughly 300,000 clones, approximately 90% seen once. The material sequenced was PBMCs. These receptor sequences come from a man aged 40-49 years in good health and CMV-seropositive.

V gene TRBV6-6 combines with J gene TRBJ1-5, with D unclear. The CDR3 has 15 amino acids. The germline V and J ends were trimmed by 5 bases and 2 bases, with 13 bases remaining between them. CDR1 is MNHNY, CDR2 SVGAGI, per germline (reference sequence). CDR3 nucleotides: TGTGCCAGCAGTATCCCCCGGCTAGGCAATCAGCCCCAGCATTTT. Amino acid sequence: CASSIPRLGNQPQHF.

This clone was found a few times. The V gene is TRBV7-8, the J gene TRBJ1-3, with D perhaps matching TRBD1 (6 bases). In germline, CDR1 is SGHVS, CDR2 FQNEAQ. Trimming removed 6 bases from V and 3 bases from J, with 15 bases in between. The CDR3 has 15 residues. CDR3 in amino acids: CASRVQGFIGNTIYF. The CDR3 DNA is TGTGCCAGCAGGGTACAGGGATTTATTGGAAACACCATATATTTT.

V is TRBV28 and J is TRBJ1-5; D is perhaps TRBD1 (6 bases). Germline V lookup: CDR1 MDHEN, CDR2 SYDVKM. V gave up 6 bases and J gave up 7 bases, with 19 bases separating them. This CDR3 is built from 15 residues. CDR3 loop: CASSPGTKGWQPQHF. CDR3 in DNA: TGTGCCAGCAGCCCTGGGACAAAGGGGTGGCAGCCCCAGCATTTT.

The chain is built from TRBV27 and TRBJ1-2; perhaps TRBD1 as D (6 bases). This CDR3 contains 19 residues. The V end was cut by 6 bases, the J end by 6 bases, with 32 bases between. Germline V gives CDR1 MNHEY, CDR2 SMNVEV (reference sequence). CDR3 bases: TGTGCCAGCAGCGTTGGGGGCTACGGAACGAATGTTCAGGGAGATGGCTACACCTTC. Protein product: CASSVGGYGTNVQGDGYTF.

The J gene is TRBJ2-7, the V gene TRBV11-2, with D possibly TRBD1 on 5 matching bases. Trimming stripped 5 bases from V and 6 bases from J, with 17 bases between. The CDR3 is made up of 14 amino acids. The germline V gene encodes CDR1 SGHAT and CDR2 FQNNGV. CDR3 in DNA: TGTGCCAGCAGCGCCAACTCAGGGAAGGGCGAGCAGTACTTC. Its translation: CASSANSGKGEQYF.

The chain employs TRBV6-1 and TRBJ2-7, with D possibly matching TRBD2 (7 bases). The V and J ends lost 4 bases and 4 bases respectively, with 17 bases between them. The V gene's germline CDR1 is MNHNS and CDR2 SASEGT. This CDR3 has 15 amino acids. For the CDR3, the DNA is TGTGCCAGCAGTGGTGAGGGGGGAGGGCCATACGAGCAGTACTTC. Residues: CASSGEGGGPYEQYF.

This chain joins TRBV6-5 and TRBJ1-2; D might be TRBD1 (5 bases). V lost 6 bases to trimming and J lost 4 bases, with 12 bases between them. CDR1 is MNHEY, CDR2 SVGAGI, per germline. The CDR3 totals 13 residues. The CDR3 sequence: CASSPAGGYGYTF. CDR3 in DNA: TGTGCCAGCAGCCCCGCCGGGGGCTATGGCTACACCTTC.

The chain employs TRBV5-1 and TRBJ2-2; 10 bases align to TRBD1. The CDR3 runs to 15 residues. J lost 4 bases, V lost 4 bases, and 4 bases had no gene match. The germline V gene encodes CDR1 SGHRS and CDR2 YFSETQ. The CDR3 loop reads CASSNGQGGTGELFF. In nucleotides, the CDR3 is TGCGCCAGCAGCAACGGACAGGGGGGCACCGGGGAGCTGTTTTTT. The full variable domain, with the rest looked up from reference TRBV5-1 and TRBJ2-2, is KAGVTQTPRYLIKTRGQQVTLSCSPISGHRSVSWYQQTPGQGLQFLFEYFSETQRNKGNFPGRFSGRQFSNSRSEMNVSTLELGDSALYLCASSNGQGGTGELFFGEGSRLTVL.

The CDR3 coding sequence is TGCAGCGGCGGGACTAGCTACGAGCAGTACTTC. Its protein product is CSGGTSYEQYF. The rearrangement uses TRBV29-1 and TRBJ2-7, with 8 bases that match TRBD2. Germline V gives CDR1 SQVTM, CDR2 ANQGSEA. This CDR3 contains 11 residues. With 7 bases clipped from V and 3 bases from J, the junction kept 2 bases outside the gene matches.